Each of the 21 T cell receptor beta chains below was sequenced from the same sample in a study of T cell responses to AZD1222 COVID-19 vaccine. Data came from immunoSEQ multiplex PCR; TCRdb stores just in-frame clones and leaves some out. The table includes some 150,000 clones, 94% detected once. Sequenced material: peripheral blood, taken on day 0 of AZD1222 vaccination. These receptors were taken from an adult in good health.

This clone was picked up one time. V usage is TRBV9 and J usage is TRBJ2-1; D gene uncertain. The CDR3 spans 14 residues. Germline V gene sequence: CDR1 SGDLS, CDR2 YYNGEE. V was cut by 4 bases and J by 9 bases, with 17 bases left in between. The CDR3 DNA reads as TGTGCCAGCAGCCCCGGTGGTGGAGCTGGTGAGCAGTTCTTC. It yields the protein CASSPGGGAGEQFF.

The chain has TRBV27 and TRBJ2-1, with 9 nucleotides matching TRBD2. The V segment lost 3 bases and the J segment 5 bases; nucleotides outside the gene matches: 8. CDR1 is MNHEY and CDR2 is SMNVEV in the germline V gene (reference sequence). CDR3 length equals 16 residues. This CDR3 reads CASSLVISGSNNEQFF. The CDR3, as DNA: TGTGCCAGCAGTTTGGTGATTAGCGGGAGCAACAATGAGCAGTTCTTC.

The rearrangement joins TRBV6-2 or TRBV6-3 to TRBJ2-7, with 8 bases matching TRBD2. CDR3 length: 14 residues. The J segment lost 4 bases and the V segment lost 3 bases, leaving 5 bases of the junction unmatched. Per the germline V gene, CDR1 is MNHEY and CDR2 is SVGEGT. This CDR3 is CASSYGAGGYEQYV. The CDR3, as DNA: TGTGCCAGCAGTTATGGGGCGGGGGGATACGAGCAGTACGTC.

The CDR3 DNA is TGTGCCAGTAGTATTCTGGCCTCTGGCTACAATGAGCAGTTCTTC. Protein: CASSILASGYNEQFF. This sequence joins TRBV19 and TRBJ2-1; D not resolved. V shed 3 bases and J shed 3 bases, with 12 bases lying between them. Germline CDR1 reads LNHDA; CDR2 reads SQIVND (reference sequence). CDR3 size: 15 residues. Full variable domain (missing parts from reference TRBV19 and TRBJ2-1): DGGITQSPKYLFRKEGQNVTLSCEQNLNHDAMYWYRQDPGQGLRLIYYSQIVNDFQKGDIAEGYSVSREKKESFPLTVTSAQKNPTAFYLCASSILASGYNEQFFGPGTRLTVL.

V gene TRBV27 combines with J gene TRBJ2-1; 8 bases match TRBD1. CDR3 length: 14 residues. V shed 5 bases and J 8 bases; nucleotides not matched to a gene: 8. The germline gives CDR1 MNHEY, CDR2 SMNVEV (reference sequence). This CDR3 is CASSISTGGYEQFF. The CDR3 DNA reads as TGTGCCAGCAGTATAAGTACAGGGGGGTATGAGCAGTTCTTC.

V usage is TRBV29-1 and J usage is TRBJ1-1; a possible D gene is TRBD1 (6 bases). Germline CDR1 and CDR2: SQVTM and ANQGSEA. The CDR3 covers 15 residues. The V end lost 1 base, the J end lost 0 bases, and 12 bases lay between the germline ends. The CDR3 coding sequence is TGCAGCGTTGAAGGGACAGCCTACATGAACACTGAAGCTTTCTTT. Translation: CSVEGTAYMNTEAFF. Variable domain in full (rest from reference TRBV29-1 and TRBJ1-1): SAVISQKPSRDICQRGTSLTIQCQVDSQVTMMFWYRQQPGQSLTLIATANQGSEATYESGFVIDKFPISRPNLTFSTLTVSNMSPEDSSIYLCSVEGTAYMNTEAFFGQGTRLTVV.

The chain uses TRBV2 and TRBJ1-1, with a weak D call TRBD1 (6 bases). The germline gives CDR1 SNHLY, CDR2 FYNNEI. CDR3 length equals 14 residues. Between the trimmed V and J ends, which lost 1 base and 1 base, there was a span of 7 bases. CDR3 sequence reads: CASSEGRGNTEAFF. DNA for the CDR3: TGTGCCAGCAGTGAAGGCAGGGGGAACACTGAAGCTTTCTTT.

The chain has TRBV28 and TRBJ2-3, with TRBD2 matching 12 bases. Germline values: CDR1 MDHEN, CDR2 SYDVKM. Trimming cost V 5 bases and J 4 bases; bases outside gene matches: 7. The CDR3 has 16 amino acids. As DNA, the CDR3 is TGTGCCAGCAGTCGTCTAGCGGGAGGGAGTGCAGATACGCAGTATTTT. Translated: CASSRLAGGSADTQYF.

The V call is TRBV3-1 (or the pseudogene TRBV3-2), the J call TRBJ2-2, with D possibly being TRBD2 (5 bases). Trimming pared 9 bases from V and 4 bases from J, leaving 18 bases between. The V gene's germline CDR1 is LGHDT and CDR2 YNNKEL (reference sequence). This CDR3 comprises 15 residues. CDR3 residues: CASKPAGIVTGELFF. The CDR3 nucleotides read TGTGCCAGTAAGCCCGCGGGCATCGTCACCGGGGAGCTGTTTTTT.

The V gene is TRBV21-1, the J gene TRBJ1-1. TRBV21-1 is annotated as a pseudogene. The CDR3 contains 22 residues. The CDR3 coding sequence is TGTGCCAGCAGCAAAAAAGGCACCGCTGAGAGTTGGGGGGCGATCGGGAACACTGAAGCTTTCTTT. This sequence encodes CASSKKGTAESWGAIGNTEAFF.

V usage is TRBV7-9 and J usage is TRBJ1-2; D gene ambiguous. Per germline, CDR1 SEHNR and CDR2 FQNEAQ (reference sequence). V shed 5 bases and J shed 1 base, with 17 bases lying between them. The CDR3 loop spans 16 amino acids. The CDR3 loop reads CASSTPLRAINYGYTF. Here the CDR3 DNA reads TGTGCCAGCAGCACTCCGCTGCGAGCTATTAACTATGGCTACACCTTC.

CDR3 region: CASSPGQGSEKLFF. The CDR3 coding sequence is TGTGCCAGCAGCCCCGGGCAGGGAAGCGAAAAACTGTTTTTT. The chain is built from TRBV7-2 and TRBJ1-4; possibly TRBD1 for D (5 bases). The germline V gene encodes CDR1 SGHTA and CDR2 FQGNSA. V gave up 5 bases and J gave up 8 bases, with 15 bases separating them. The CDR3 has 14 amino acids. The entire variable domain, with the rest obtained from reference TRBV7-2 and TRBJ1-4, is as follows: GAGVSQSPSNKVTEKGKDVELRCDPISGHTALYWYRQSLGQGLEFLIYFQGNSAPDKSGLPSDRFSAERTGGSVSTLTIQRTQQEDSAVYLCASSPGQGSEKLFFGSGTQLSVL.

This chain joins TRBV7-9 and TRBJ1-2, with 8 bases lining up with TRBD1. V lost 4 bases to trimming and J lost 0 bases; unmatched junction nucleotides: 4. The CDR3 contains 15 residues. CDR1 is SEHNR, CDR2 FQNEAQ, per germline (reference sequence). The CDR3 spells CASSSGQGANYGYTF. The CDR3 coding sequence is TGTGCCAGCAGCTCAGGACAGGGAGCTAACTATGGCTACACCTTC.

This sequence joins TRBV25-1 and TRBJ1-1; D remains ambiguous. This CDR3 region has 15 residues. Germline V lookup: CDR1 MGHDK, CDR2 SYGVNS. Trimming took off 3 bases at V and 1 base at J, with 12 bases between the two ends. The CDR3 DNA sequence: TGTGCCAGCAGTGAGTCTGGGGTGTGGAACACTGAAGCTTTCTTT. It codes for CASSESGVWNTEAFF.

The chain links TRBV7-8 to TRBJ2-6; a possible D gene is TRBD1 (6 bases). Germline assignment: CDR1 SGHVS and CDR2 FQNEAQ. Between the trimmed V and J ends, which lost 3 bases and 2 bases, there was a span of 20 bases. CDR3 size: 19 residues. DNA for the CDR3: TGTGCCAGCAGCTTTTACCGGGACACCCTCACCCCTGGGGCCAACGTCCTGACTTTC. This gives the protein CASSFYRDTLTPGANVLTF.

The CDR3 bases are TGTGCCAGCAATAATCATGGGGAGAACTATGGCTACACCTTC. This gives the protein CASNNHGENYGYTF. V is TRBV28 and J is TRBJ1-2, with D uncertain. This CDR3 region has 14 residues. The V gene's germline CDR1 is MDHEN and CDR2 SYDVKM. V was clipped by 7 bases and J by 2 bases, with 14 bases between them.

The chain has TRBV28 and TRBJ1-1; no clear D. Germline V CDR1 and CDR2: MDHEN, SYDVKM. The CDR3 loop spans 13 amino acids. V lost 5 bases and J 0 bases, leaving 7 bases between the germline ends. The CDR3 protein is CASSPPLNTEAFF. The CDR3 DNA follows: TGTGCCAGCAGTCCACCACTGAACACTGAAGCTTTCTTT.

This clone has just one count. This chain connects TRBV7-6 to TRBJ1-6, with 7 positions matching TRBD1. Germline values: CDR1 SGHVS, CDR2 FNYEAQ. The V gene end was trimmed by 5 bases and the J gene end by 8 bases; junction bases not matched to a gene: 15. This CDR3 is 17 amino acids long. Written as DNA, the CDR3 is TGTGCCAGCAGCCTGTACCGGAGACAGGGATCGCATTCACCCCTCCACTTT. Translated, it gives CASSLYRRQGSHSPLHF.

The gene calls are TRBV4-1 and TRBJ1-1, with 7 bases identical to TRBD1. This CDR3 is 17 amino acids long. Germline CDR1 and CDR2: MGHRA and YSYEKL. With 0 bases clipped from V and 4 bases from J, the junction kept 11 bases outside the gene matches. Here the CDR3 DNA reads TGCGCCAGCAGCCAAGAGGGGGCCCCGGGACAGATCACTGAAGCTTTCTTT. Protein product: CASSQEGAPGQITEAFF.

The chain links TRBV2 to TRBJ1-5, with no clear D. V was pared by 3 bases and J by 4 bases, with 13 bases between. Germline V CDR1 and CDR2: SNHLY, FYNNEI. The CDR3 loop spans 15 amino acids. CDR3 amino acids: CASSEYRTKNQPQHF. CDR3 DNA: TGTGCCAGCAGTGAGTACAGAACAAAAAATCAGCCCCAGCATTTT.

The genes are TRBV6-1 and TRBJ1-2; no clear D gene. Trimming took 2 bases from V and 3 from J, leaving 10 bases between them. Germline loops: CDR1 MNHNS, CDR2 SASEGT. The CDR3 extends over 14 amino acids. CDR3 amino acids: CASSELEGYYGYTF. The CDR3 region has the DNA TGTGCCAGCAGTGAACTAGAGGGTTACTATGGCTACACCTTC.